This T cell receptor (beta chain) was captured in a study of CD8 T cells in ankylosing spondylitis. Findings and limits, study-wide: There were earlier reports of some motif variants in reactive arthritis synovial fluid and blood. Clones tied to disease were said to be significantly enriched in matched ankylosing spondylitis synovial fluid.

This clonotype was counted a few times. Its antigen is undetermined. Scientists made TCR beta libraries using quantitative 5'-RACE with molecular barcodes. TCRdb re-called the 5' RACE reads with MiXCR, one entry per CDR3 protein. The data hold roughly 130,000 distinct CDR3 sequences, with 7% to 10% observed a single time. V shed 3 bases and J shed 2 bases, with 8 bases lying between them. The CDR3 runs to 14 residues. The germline gives CDR1 MNHNS, CDR2 SASEGT. Sequenced sample: synovial fluid, either unsorted or a sorted T cell fraction (not recorded which). The rearrangement links TRBV6-1 to TRBJ2-1; D unresolved. This clonotype was sampled from a male donor with ankylosing spondylitis. CDR3 sequence (DNA): TGTGCCAGCAGTGATATATCCACCTACAATGAGCAGTTCTTC. It encodes CASSDISTYNEQFF.